The 10 T cell receptor beta chains below come from one sample, sequenced in a study of blood T cell repertoires in COVID-19. Measured with immunoSEQ multiplex PCR; TCRdb has only the in-frame clones, and not every one. This sample has 200,000 or so clones, with roughly 87% found just once. The source material was PBMCs or T cells enriched from blood (not recorded which). The receptors shown here come from a man aged 25-45 years in a cohort exposed to, infected with or recovered from COVID-19 (not recorded which).

This chain uses TRBV6-6 with TRBJ2-1, with D possibly matching TRBD1 (5 bases). Trimming took off 1 base at V and 10 bases at J, with 11 bases between the two ends. This CDR3 is built from 13 residues. CDR1 and CDR2 (germline): MNHNY, SVGAGI (reference sequence). The CDR3 is CASSYCPGREQFF. The CDR3, as DNA: TGTGCCAGCAGTTACTGCCCAGGGCGGGAGCAGTTCTTC.

This clone has a handful of counts. V and J are TRBV10-3 and TRBJ2-3; D is possibly TRBD2 (6 bases). The germline V gene encodes CDR1 ENHRY and CDR2 SYGVKD. Trimming took off 4 bases at V and 2 bases at J, with 7 bases between the two ends. This CDR3 spans 13 amino acids. CDR3 sequence reads: CAISGDFTDTQYF. The CDR3 coding sequence is TGTGCCATCAGTGGGGACTTCACAGATACGCAGTATTTT.

This chain links TRBV6-2 or TRBV6-3 with TRBJ1-5; TRBD1 matches 9 bases. The CDR3 has 16 amino acids. Per the germline V gene, CDR1 is MNHEY and CDR2 is SVGEGT. Trimming took 4 bases from V and 7 from J; bases not matched to a gene: 11. The CDR3 sequence: CASSSPGQGTGQPQHF. The CDR3, as DNA: TGTGCCAGCAGTTCCCCGGGACAGGGAACGGGGCAGCCCCAGCATTTT.

This clone appeared a single time. The V gene is TRBV4-1, the J gene TRBJ1-1; D is unclear. With 3 bases removed from V and 7 bases from J, the gap between germline ends came to 12 bases. The germline V gene encodes CDR1 MGHRA and CDR2 YSYEKL. CDR3 size: 13 residues. The CDR3 here is CASSHTGSVEAFF. The CDR3 DNA follows: TGCGCCAGCAGCCACACGGGGTCAGTTGAAGCTTTCTTT.

The chain recombines TRBV5-5 with TRBJ2-1; weak D call: TRBD2 (6 bases). The germline CDR1 and CDR2 sequences are SGHKS and YYEKEE (reference sequence). Trimming removed 2 bases from V and 0 bases from J, with 9 bases in between. This CDR3 comprises 15 residues. This chain's CDR3 is CASSFLEGSYNEQFF. The CDR3 nucleotides are TGTGCCAGCAGCTTCTTGGAGGGCTCCTACAATGAGCAGTTCTTC.

The J gene is TRBJ2-3, the V gene TRBV5-1; D is perhaps TRBD1 (6 bases). Trimming removed 3 bases from V and 2 bases from J, with 13 bases in between. The CDR3 covers 15 residues. Germline lookup yields CDR1 SGHRS and CDR2 YFSETQ. The CDR3: CASSYGTPFTDTQYF. The DNA of the CDR3 is TGCGCCAGCAGCTACGGGACACCATTCACAGATACGCAGTATTTT.

The CDR3 bases are TGTGCCAGCAGACAGGGGGATTCCTACGAGCAGTACTTC. Translated, it gives CASRQGDSYEQYF. The gene calls are TRBV27 and TRBJ2-7, with 8 bases aligning to TRBD1. CDR1 MNHEY and CDR2 SMNVEV come from the germline V gene (reference sequence). J lost 1 base, V lost 6 bases, and 2 bases had no gene match. There are 13 residues in the CDR3.

The chain couples TRBV2 to TRBJ1-5; TRBD1 aligns across 8 bases. V was clipped by 7 bases and J by 0 bases; unmatched bases: 8. This CDR3 is built from 16 residues. Germline CDR1 reads SNHLY; CDR2 reads FYNNEI. CDR3 DNA: TGTGCCAGCAACCGGGACAGGACGTATAGCAATCAGCCCCAGCATTTT. It codes for CASNRDRTYSNQPQHF.

This clone came up a few times. J is TRBJ1-1 and V is TRBV9; D is possibly TRBD1 (5 bases). The CDR3 length is 15 residues. Trimming removed 0 bases at V and 1 base at J, with 10 bases between. Per germline, CDR1 SGDLS and CDR2 YYNGEE. In nucleotides, the CDR3 is TGTGCCAGCAGCGTAGCTACGGGGGGGAACACTGAAGCTTTCTTT. Its translation is CASSVATGGNTEAFF.

The rearrangement links TRBV15 to TRBJ2-5; D ambiguous. Trimming removed 1 base from V and 4 bases from J, with 7 bases in between. This CDR3 is built from 13 residues. CDR1 LNHNV and CDR2 YYDKDF come from the germline V gene (reference sequence). CDR3 residues: CATSRGAGETQYF. The DNA for the CDR3 is TGTGCCACCAGCAGAGGGGCTGGAGAGACCCAGTACTTC.